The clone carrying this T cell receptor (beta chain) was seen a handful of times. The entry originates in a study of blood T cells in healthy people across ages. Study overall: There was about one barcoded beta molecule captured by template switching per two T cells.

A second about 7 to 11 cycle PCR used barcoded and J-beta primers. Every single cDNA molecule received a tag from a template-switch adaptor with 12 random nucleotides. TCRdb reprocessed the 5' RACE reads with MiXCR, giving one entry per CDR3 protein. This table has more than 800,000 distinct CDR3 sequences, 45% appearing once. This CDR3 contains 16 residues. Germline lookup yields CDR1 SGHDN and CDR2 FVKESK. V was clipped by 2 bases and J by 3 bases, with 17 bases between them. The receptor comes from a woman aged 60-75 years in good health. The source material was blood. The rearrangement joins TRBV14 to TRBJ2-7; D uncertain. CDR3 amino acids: CASSQRVRSIDYEQYF. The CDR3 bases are TGTGCCAGCAGCCAAAGGGTGAGGAGTATCGACTACGAGCAGTACTTC.